The entry that follows covers one T cell receptor beta chain sequence. The sample holds a few counts of this clonotype. Its antigen remains undetermined. Base quality data are lacking; no much larger clone is found one base away. Receptor amplification or capture employed 5' RACE. The data were produced on an Illumina HiSeq 2500. The second PCR ran for about 7 to 11 cycles and used a J-beta primer mix along with a sample-barcoded 5' primer. A template-switch 5' adaptor carrying 12 random nucleotides introduced a unique molecular identifier onto each TCR beta cDNA molecule. Each sample yielded at least 2.5 million CDR3-containing paired-end reads. First-strand cDNA was synthesized from all RNA with the Mint cDNA synthesis kit, primed by a TRBC-specific oligonucleotide. Following uracil-DNA glycosylase treatment, all cDNA underwent a first 18-cycle PCR with the universal primers M1SS and BC2_uni_R. On the authors' methods: For normalization, 1 million high-quality reads, each with a distinct molecular identifier, were randomly selected from each sample. Reads with shared molecular identifiers were discarded instead of being binned into consensus sequences. CDR3 identification, clonotype clustering and error correction used MiTCR with a Q25 quality threshold and the strictest error-elimination algorithm. A nonparametric unseen species model with Euler transformation was used to estimate a lower bound on total TCR beta diversity. TCRdb reprocessed the public reads (quality trimming at Q25 with fastp, clone calling with MiXCR) and kept in-frame beta chains. One record per CDR3 amino acid sequence lists the most common genes and DNA. The authors' filters were not applied to this entry. This sample is represented by some 1.5 million distinct CDR3 sequences; 35% to 45% of them were singletons. About 4% of the sample is taken by the ten largest.

The approximately 39 donors, aged about 6 to 95 years, were systemically healthy Caucasian individuals from Russia. Roughly 10 milliliters of peripheral blood were drawn from each donor into EDTA-treated Vacutainer tubes. PBMCs were isolated by Ficoll-Paque density-gradient centrifugation, with at least 7 million obtained per sample. Trizol reagent was used to extract total RNA from PBMCs, with at least 6 micrograms per sample. The percentages of naive CD45RAhigh/CD27high T cells were determined by flow cytometry on a PBMC aliquot from every donor. Germline trimming amounts to 6 bases on V and 5 bases on J, with 5 as the count of junction bases outside the gene matches. There are 13 amino acids in the CDR3, from cysteine to phenylalanine inclusive. The DNA shown is the 39-base CDR3, in frame from base 1. This specimen comes from a study of blood T cells in healthy people across ages (dated by TCRdb to the mid-2010s). About the full investigation: Template switching captured roughly one uniquely barcoded TCR beta cDNA molecule per two T cells in model experiments. The donors were divided into four age groups: young (average approximately 17 years), middle-aged (around 37), aged (around 59) and long-lived (about 80). Donors of different ages were randomly distributed across sequencing lanes to avoid experimental bias. Using deep sequencing normalized with unique cDNA molecular identifiers, the study measured how TCR beta repertoire diversity changes with age. The study analyzed two additional independent replicas of 1 million unique cDNA reads from the same blood draw for two donors, one aged 18 to 30 and one aged 80 or older. Overall study outcomes, separate from this receptor: Compared with the aged group, more naive CD4+ T cells, fewer expanded clones and increased TCR diversity were shown by the long-lived group, suggesting age selection. Because profiling used bulk unsorted PBMCs, naive and antigen-experienced compartments could not be compared conclusively. Because the CMV infection status of the donors was unknown, age-related changes in expanded clonotypes may potentially have been confounded. Estimates of total diversity based on one million sequenced T cells were regarded as lower bounds and as underestimates. As age increased, observed TCR beta diversity per million T cells dropped in a roughly linear way, and a significant reduction was already evident by age 40. There was a strong correlation between observed TCR beta diversity and the percentage of naive T cells measured by flow cytometry.

The chain was built from TRBV12-3 or TRBV12-4 and TRBJ2-3; 7 central nucleotides agree with TRBD1. The specimen was blood. The source is a woman under 30 in good health. Here is the DNA: TGTGCCAGCAGACGGACAGGAGAAGATACGCAGTATTTT. It translates as CASRRTGEDTQYF.